The source of this TCR beta chain is a study of cytomegalovirus exposure and HLA in healthy donors. It was with 60 Vbeta and 13 Jbeta primers that the PCR ran. Assay used: immunoSEQ multiplex PCR; TCRdb lists only in-frame clones, some missing. The repertoire holds approximately 140,000 clones, approximately 57% seen once, with about 1.7% in the top ten. The ends were cut back, 5 bases at V and 3 bases at J, with 20 bases in the middle. The CDR3 spans 16 residues. Germline CDR1 SGHTA, CDR2 FQGNSA. The chain uses TRBV7-2 and TRBJ2-7; unclear D gene. The material sequenced was PBMCs. The TCR originated in a male donor in good health and CMV-seronegative. The CDR3 DNA sequence: TGTGCCAGCAGCCCCGCCGCTTGGCCCGTTGGCTACGAGCAGTACTTC. It codes for CASSPAAWPVGYEQYF.